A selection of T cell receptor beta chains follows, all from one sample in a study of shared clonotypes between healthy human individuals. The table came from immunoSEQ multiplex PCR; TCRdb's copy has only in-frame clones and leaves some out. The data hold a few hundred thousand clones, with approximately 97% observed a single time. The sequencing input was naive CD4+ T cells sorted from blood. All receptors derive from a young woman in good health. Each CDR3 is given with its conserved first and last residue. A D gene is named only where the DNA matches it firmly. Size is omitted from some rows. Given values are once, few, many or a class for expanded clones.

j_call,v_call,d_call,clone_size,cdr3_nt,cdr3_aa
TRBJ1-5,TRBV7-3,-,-,TGTGCCAGCAGCTTAATGCGGGCAGGGTTATTAAGTTACAATCAGCCCCAGCATTTT,CASSLMRAGLLSYNQPQHF
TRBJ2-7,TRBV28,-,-,TGTGCCAGCAACTACCAGAATTCCTACGAGCAGTACTTC,CASNYQNSYEQYF
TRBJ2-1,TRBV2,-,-,TGTGCCAGCAGTGAGGGCAGGACAGACTCCTACAATGAGCAGTTCTTC,CASSEGRTDSYNEQFF
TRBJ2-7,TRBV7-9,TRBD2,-,TGTGCCAGCAGCCGCAACCGCGGGGGAAGTGGCGAGCAGTACTTC,CASSRNRGGSGEQYF
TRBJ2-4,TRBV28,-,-,TGTGCCAGCAGTCGGGGGATACTAGCCAAAAACATTCAGTACTTC,CASSRGILAKNIQYF
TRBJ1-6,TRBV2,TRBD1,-,TGTGCCAGCAGTATGGGACAGGGGAATAATTCACCCCTCCACTTT,CASSMGQGNNSPLHF
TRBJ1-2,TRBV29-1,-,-,TGCAGCGTTGAGTCTGGGTTTAGTGGGATTTCCTATGGCTACACCTTC,CSVESGFSGISYGYTF
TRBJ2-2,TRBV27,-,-,TGTGCCAGCACCCTTCGGGGCGCGAACACCGGGGAGCTGTTTTTT,CASTLRGANTGELFF
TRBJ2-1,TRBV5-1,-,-,TGCGCCAGCAGCTTGACGTTGAACAATGAGCAGTTCTTC,CASSLTLNNEQFF
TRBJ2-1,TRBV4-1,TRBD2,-,TGCGCCAGCAGCCAAGTCAGCGGGAGCGGAGAGCAGTTCTTC,CASSQVSGSGEQFF
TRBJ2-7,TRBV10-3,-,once,TGTGCCATCAGCCGGGACGGGGGCAACGAGCAGTACTTC,CAISRDGGNEQYF
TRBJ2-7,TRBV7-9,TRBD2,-,TGTGCCAGCAGTCCCGGGACTAGCAGGGACGAGCAGTACTTC,CASSPGTSRDEQYF
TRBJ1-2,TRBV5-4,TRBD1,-,TGTGCCAGCAGCCGCTCGTCGACAGGGGAAGTCTATGGCTACACCTTC,CASSRSSTGEVYGYTF
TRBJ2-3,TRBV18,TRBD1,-,TGTGCCAGCTCACCCTGGGACAGGGTGTCTTCAGATACGCAGTATTTT,CASSPWDRVSSDTQYF
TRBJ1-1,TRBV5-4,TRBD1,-,TGTGCCAGCAGCTCGGGACAGGGGGGCACTGAAGCTTTCTTT,CASSSGQGGTEAFF
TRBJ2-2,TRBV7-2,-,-,TGTGCCAGCAGCTTAGCCGCGAACACCGGGGAGCTGTTTTTT,CASSLAANTGELFF
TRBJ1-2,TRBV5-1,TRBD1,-,TGCGCCAGCAGCTTGGCAACAGGGGGGTCGAATGGCTACACCTTC,CASSLATGGSNGYTF
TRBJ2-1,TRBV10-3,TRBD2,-,TGTGCCATCAGTGAGCCCCTAGCGGGGGTGGGGAATGAGCAGTTCTTC,CAISEPLAGVGNEQFF
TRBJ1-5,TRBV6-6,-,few,TGTGCCAGCAGCCAGGGTTTTTATAGCAATCAGCCCCAGCATTTT,CASSQGFYSNQPQHF
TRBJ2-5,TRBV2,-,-,TGTGCCAGCAGTGTTGGAAGACGGGAGACCCAGTACTTC,CASSVGRRETQYF
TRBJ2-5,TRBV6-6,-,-,TGTGCCAGCAGTTATGCGGGTGGGGAGACCCAGTACTTC,CASSYAGGETQYF
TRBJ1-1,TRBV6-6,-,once,TGTGCCAGCAGACTCCAGGGTGAGAACACTGAAGCTTTCTTT,CASRLQGENTEAFF
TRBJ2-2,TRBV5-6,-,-,TGTGCCAGCAGCTTGTTCAGTACAGTCAACACCGGGGAGCTGTTTTTT,CASSLFSTVNTGELFF
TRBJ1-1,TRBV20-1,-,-,TGCAGTGCGTCCCTTAATTCTGGGACTTTCTTT,CSASLNSGTFF
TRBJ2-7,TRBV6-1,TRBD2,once,TGTGCCAGCAGTGCCAGGAGGGGCCGGACTAGCGGACTCTACGAGCAGTACTTC,CASSARRGRTSGLYEQYF
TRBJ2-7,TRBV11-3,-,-,TGTGCCAGCAGCTTATACCCAGGGAGCTCCTACGAGCAGTACTTC,CASSLYPGSSYEQYF
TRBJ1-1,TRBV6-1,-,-,TGTGCCAGCAGAGTACAGGGTGACATGAACACTGAAGCTTTCTTT,CASRVQGDMNTEAFF
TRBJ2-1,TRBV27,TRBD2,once,TGTGCCAGCAGTTCCAGCGGGGGGAGCTCCTACAATGAGCAGTTCTTC,CASSSSGGSSYNEQFF
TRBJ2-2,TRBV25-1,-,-,TGTGCCAGCAGCCCCGAAGCGAACACCGGGGAGCTGTTTTTT,CASSPEANTGELFF